Presented here are 4 T cell receptor beta chains from one specimen sequenced in a study of T cells after yellow fever vaccination. TCRdb fed the 5' RACE reads into MiXCR, producing one record per CDR3 protein. The table has some 320,000 distinct CDR3 sequences, 3.5% to 4.5% seen once. Source: PBMCs, taken 15 days after the yellow fever booster vaccination. These receptors were taken from a man younger than 30 who received the YFV17D yellow fever vaccine.

This clonotype appeared a few times. The chain joins TRBV4-2 to TRBJ1-5; 8 bases line up with TRBD1. The CDR3 extends over 15 amino acids. Unmatched junction bases numbered 2, after V lost 0 bases and J lost 4 bases. CDR1 and CDR2 (germline): LGHNA, YNFKEQ. The chain's CDR3 is CASSQEWTGNQPQHF. The CDR3 bases are TGTGCCAGCAGCCAAGAGTGGACAGGGAATCAGCCCCAGCATTTT.

The chain employs TRBV29-1 and TRBJ2-2, with unresolved D. Between the trimmed V and J ends, which lost 0 bases and 1 base, there was a span of 3 bases. CDR3 length: 13 amino acids. CDR1 SQVTM and CDR2 ANQGSEA come from the germline V gene. In nucleotides, the CDR3 is TGCAGCGTTGAAGATTGGAACACCGGGGAGCTGTTTTTT. Translated: CSVEDWNTGELFF.

This clonotype was detected ten times or more. The rearrangement joins TRBV5-1 to TRBJ2-7, with 10 bases identical to TRBD1. Germline V gene sequence: CDR1 SGHRS, CDR2 YFSETQ. The V segment lost 7 bases and the J segment 4 bases; nucleotides outside the gene matches: 5. The CDR3 has 13 residues. The chain's CDR3 is CASRRDRGYEQYF. In DNA, the CDR3 is TGCGCCAGCCGTCGGGACAGGGGTTACGAGCAGTACTTC.

The chain has TRBV4-2 and TRBJ2-7, with 8 bases identical to TRBD1. CDR1 LGHNA and CDR2 YNFKEQ come from the germline V gene. The CDR3 has 17 amino acids. The V and J ends lost 5 bases and 0 bases, in that order; junction bases with no gene match: 12. CDR3 loop: CASSNSQGALPSYEQYF. CDR3 sequence (DNA): TGTGCCAGCAGCAACTCCCAGGGGGCGCTTCCCTCCTACGAGCAGTACTTC.